One T cell receptor beta chain is described in this entry. The clone's antigen remains unknown. Base qualities are not at hand, and no much larger clone is one base apart. These data are taken from a study of cytomegalovirus exposure and HLA in healthy donors (dated by TCRdb to about 2017). For the study in its entirety: According to a later analysis, the roughly 120 validation repertoires were produced on the same platform as the 666 repertoires of the first cohort. The study was designed to test whether signatures of past pathogen exposure could be identified by cataloging public T cell receptors. A separate validation cohort of 100 to 150 different subjects was used in addition to the 666-subject first cohort. To predict cytomegalovirus infection status, the study brought together high-throughput TCR immunosequencing, statistical association of individual TCRs with disease status, and machine learning.

Results and caveats for the whole study, not just this receptor: A later analysis had no HLA typing for the validation cohort, so co-occurrence there was scored across all 120 repertoires. The classifier was reported to diagnose cytomegalovirus status with high specificity and sensitivity in both the original and validation cohorts. Most TCR sequences were seen in very few donors, while some public TCRs were found in many individuals. In vitro tests confirmed that a few of the cytomegalovirus-associated TCR beta chains recognize cytomegalovirus antigens. It was suggested by the authors that the approach could potentially be generalized to other disease states and immunological phenotypes. The study gave a list of more than 150 TCR beta chains associated with cytomegalovirus. Subsequent analysis determined that TCRs grouped into clusters in the first cohort also showed a tendency toward co-occurrence across the approximately 120 validation repertoires, and approximately 93% of cluster scores exceeded 0.

The method was the immunoSEQ multiplex PCR assay. As for how the authors treated the data: A statistical classification framework was developed to diagnose cytomegalovirus status using the catalog of TCR beta chain sequences. TCRdb took this table from immuneACCESS and kept in-frame rearrangements with V and J called. Such tables lack part of the clones; where checked against another copy, unresolved V genes explain under half of the gap, and the rest is unexplained. That table is the source of V, J and clone size, and D and trimming were worked out from the DNA. The sample profile shows about 150,000 clones; approximately 86% of them were found once. The top ten constitute about a fifth of the sample. Donors formed part of the validation cohort, which comprised fewer than 150 subjects and was distinct from the first cohort of 550 to 850 subjects. The sequence was collected from a man aged 18 to 30 in good health and CMV-seropositive. The source material was PBMCs.

This receptor has the CDR3 CASSLAGGRRYNEQFF. The sequenced DNA: TGTGCCAGCAGCTTAGCGGGCGGGAGGCGCTACAATGAGCAGTTCTTC. The chain was built from TRBV7-8 and TRBJ2-1, with 8 junctional bases fitting TRBD2. From the germline V gene, CDR1 is SGHVS and CDR2 is FQNEAQ. The CDR3 measures 16 amino acids from cysteine to phenylalanine. Only the CDR3 region is kept as DNA, spanning 48 bases read in frame from base 1. The V end gives up 0 bases and the J end 3 bases, leaving 4 bases in the junction not matched to a gene.